This TCR beta chain originates from a study of cytomegalovirus exposure and HLA in healthy donors. Study-wide points: Within an earlier analysis, most TCR beta V segments proved productive either about 87% or about 30% of the time. Researchers reportedly found TCR beta sequences accurately predicted most subjects' HLA-A and HLA-B alleles. When analyzed later, a missense DCLRE1C variant was found to be linked to TCR beta V- and J-gene trimming. In a later analysis, specific HLA alleles were associated with 15,000 to 20,000 TCR beta sequences at a 0.05 false discovery rate.

This clone was found a few times. Its specificity is unknown. The CDR3 totals 13 residues. The germline V and J ends were trimmed by 4 bases and 4 bases, with 10 bases remaining between them. Germline V gives CDR1 MRHNA, CDR2 SNTAGT. The PCR contained 60 Vbeta and 13 Jbeta primers. Sequencing was performed with immunoSEQ multiplex PCR; in TCRdb, only in-frame clones are kept and a portion is missing. The top ten hold around 1.8% of the sample, which has 80,000 to 90,000 clones, roughly four fifths seen once. The origin of this receptor is a young woman in good health and CMV-seronegative. This chain joins TRBV6-4 and TRBJ1-2; D is uncertain. The sample was PBMCs. The CDR3 DNA follows: TGTGCCAGCAGTGTGGAAGCAGGCTATGGCTACACCTTC. As protein: CASSVEAGYGYTF.